The sequence of this T cell receptor beta chain was determined in a study of T cell responses to AZD1222 COVID-19 vaccine. The CDR3 is made up of 12 amino acids. Germline CDR1 is MNHEY and CDR2 is SVGEGT. V lost 4 bases and J lost 3, with 7 bases in between. The repertoire was sequenced with immunoSEQ multiplex PCR; TCRdb's copy has only in-frame clones and lacks some. This table holds around 190,000 clones, around 88% found once. The V and J genes are TRBV6-2 or TRBV6-3 and TRBJ2-7; D might be TRBD1 or TRBD2, each matching 5 bases. The clonotype originates from an adult who received the AZD1222 COVID-19 vaccine. This material consisted of peripheral blood, taken 28 days after the second AZD1222 dose. The CDR3 nucleotides read TGTGCCAGCAGTTTGGGGGTCTACGAGCAGTACTTC. It is translated as CASSLGVYEQYF.